The next 7 T cell receptor beta chains were all read from a single sample in a study of T-cell memory formation after mild COVID-19. MiXCR was run by TCRdb on the 5' RACE reads, yielding one entry per CDR3 protein. This sample has fewer than 150,000 distinct CDR3 sequences; 17% occur once, and the top ten carry about 5%. Sequenced: PBMCs or a T cell subset sorted from them (not recorded which). The receptor source for this set is a man between 18 and 35 years old who had mild COVID-19 (a few samples of this study predate the infection). Cell type and time point are not known.

This clonotype came up a few times. The V and J genes are TRBV7-2 and TRBJ1-3; D ambiguous. The V end lost 5 bases, the J end lost 0 bases, and 11 bases lay between the germline ends. The CDR3 runs 15 residues. Germline CDR1 and CDR2: SGHTA and FQGNSA. The CDR3 sequence is CASSPGPFSGNTIYF. The DNA for the CDR3 is TGTGCCAGCAGCCCCGGCCCCTTCTCTGGAAACACCATATATTTT.

J is TRBJ2-3 and V is TRBV12-3 or TRBV12-4; no clear D. CDR3 size: 14 residues. With 5 bases removed from V and 2 bases from J, the gap between germline ends came to 11 bases. CDR3 coding DNA: TGTGCCAGCAGTGTCGGCCTCATCACAGATACGCAGTATTTT. Its translation: CASSVGLITDTQYF.

This clonotype was recorded a few times. J is TRBJ2-2 and V is TRBV12-3 or TRBV12-4; 10 bases fit TRBD1. V was pared by 6 bases and J by 3 bases, with 4 bases of the junction left unmatched. The CDR3 consists of 15 residues. This CDR3 is CASRRQGADTGELFF. The CDR3 DNA is TGTGCCAGCAGAAGACAGGGGGCTGACACCGGGGAGCTGTTTTTT.

This clonotype showed up many times. The chain carries TRBV7-3 and TRBJ1-3; D is unresolved. Germline CDR1 reads SGHTA; CDR2 reads FQGTGA. This CDR3 comprises 12 residues. Trimming cost V 4 bases and J 4 bases, with 5 bases left between them. CDR3 residues: CASSSPGNTIYF. Here the CDR3 DNA reads TGTGCCAGCAGCTCCCCCGGAAACACCATATATTTT.

The CDR3 loop is CASSLGPGWNTEAFF. The CDR3 DNA reads as TGTGCCAGCAGTTTAGGCCCGGGGTGGAACACTGAAGCTTTCTTT. The rearrangement links TRBV12-3 or TRBV12-4 to TRBJ1-1; the D is unclear. The V and J ends lost 1 base and 1 base respectively, with 10 bases between them. CDR3 length: 15 amino acids.

This clonotype was picked up many times. The V and J genes are TRBV4-3 and TRBJ1-6; weak D call: TRBD1 (5 bases). V lost 0 bases to trimming and J lost 7 bases, with 16 bases between them. Germline assignment: CDR1 LGHNA and CDR2 YSLEER. This CDR3 spans 17 amino acids. DNA of the CDR3: TGCGCCAGCAGCCAAGATAACGTTGGGGGTTCAAATTCACCCCTCCACTTT. It is translated as CASSQDNVGGSNSPLHF.

The chain couples TRBV7-9 to TRBJ1-3, with D possibly being TRBD1 (5 bases). Trimming cost V 5 bases and J 0 bases, with 11 bases left between them. Germline-derived CDR1 and CDR2 are SEHNR and FQNEAQ (reference sequence). CDR3 length: 15 amino acids. DNA for the CDR3: TGTGCCAGCAGCCGGGGGGGGTCCTCTGGAAACACCATATATTTT. This sequence encodes CASSRGGSSGNTIYF.